The sequence of this T cell receptor beta chain was determined in a study of T cells after yellow fever vaccination. General study findings and limits: There was a small share of clonotypes that showed up in both the CD4 and CD8 compartments. Weaker, the secondary response peaked sooner, at day 5 versus 15.

This clonotype came up a few times. Its antigen is still unknown. The CDR3 has 17 amino acids. Trimming cost V 6 bases and J 2 bases, with 21 bases left between them. CDR1 SEHNR and CDR2 FQNEAQ come from the germline V gene (reference sequence). TCRdb re-called the 5' RACE reads with MiXCR, one entry per CDR3 protein. This sample has 150,000 to 200,000 distinct CDR3 sequences, with about 10% found just once. The input for sequencing was CD8+ T cells sorted from PBMCs, taken 15 days after the yellow fever booster vaccination. The chain carries TRBV7-9 and TRBJ2-3; D unclear. This TCR came from a man younger than 30 who received the YFV17D yellow fever vaccine. The CDR3 spells CASRPPPTGHLTDTQYF. CDR3 DNA: TGTGCCAGCAGGCCGCCCCCCACCGGTCACCTCACAGATACGCAGTATTTT. The whole variable domain, remainder taken from reference TRBV7-9 and TRBJ2-3, is DTGVSQNPRHKITKRGQNVTFRCDPISEHNRLYWYRQTLGQGPEFLTYFQNEAQLEKSRLLSDRFSAERPKGSFSTLEIQRTEQGDSAMYLCASRPPPTGHLTDTQYFGPGTRLTVL.